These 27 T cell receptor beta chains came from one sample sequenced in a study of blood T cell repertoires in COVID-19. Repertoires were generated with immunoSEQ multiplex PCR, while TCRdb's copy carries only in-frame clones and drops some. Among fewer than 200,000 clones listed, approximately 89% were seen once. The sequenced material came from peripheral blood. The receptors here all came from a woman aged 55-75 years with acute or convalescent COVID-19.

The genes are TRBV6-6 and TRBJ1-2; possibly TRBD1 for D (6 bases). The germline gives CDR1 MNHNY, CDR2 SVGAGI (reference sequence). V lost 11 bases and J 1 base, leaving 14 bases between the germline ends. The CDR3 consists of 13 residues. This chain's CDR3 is CAVKPGDNYGYTF. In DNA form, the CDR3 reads TGTGCCGTCAAGCCAGGGGATAACTATGGCTACACCTTC.

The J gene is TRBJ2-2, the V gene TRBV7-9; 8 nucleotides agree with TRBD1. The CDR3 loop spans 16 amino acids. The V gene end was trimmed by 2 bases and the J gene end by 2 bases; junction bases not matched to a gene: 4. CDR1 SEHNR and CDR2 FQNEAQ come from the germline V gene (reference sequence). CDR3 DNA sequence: TGTGCCAGCAGCTTACAGGGGGCTATAAACACCGGGGAGCTGTTTTTT. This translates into CASSLQGAINTGELFF. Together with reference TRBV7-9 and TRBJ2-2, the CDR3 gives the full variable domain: DTGVSQNPRHKITKRGQNVTFRCDPISEHNRLYWYRQTLGQGPEFLTYFQNEAQLEKSRLLSDRFSAERPKGSFSTLEIQRTEQGDSAMYLCASSLQGAINTGELFFGEGSRLTVL.

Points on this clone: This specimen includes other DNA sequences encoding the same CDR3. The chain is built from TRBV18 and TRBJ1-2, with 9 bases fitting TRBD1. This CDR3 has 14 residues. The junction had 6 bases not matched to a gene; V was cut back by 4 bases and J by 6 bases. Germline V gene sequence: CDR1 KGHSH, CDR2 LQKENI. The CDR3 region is CASSLGQGRDGYTF. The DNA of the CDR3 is TGTGCCAGCTCACTTGGACAGGGGAGGGATGGCTACACCTTC.

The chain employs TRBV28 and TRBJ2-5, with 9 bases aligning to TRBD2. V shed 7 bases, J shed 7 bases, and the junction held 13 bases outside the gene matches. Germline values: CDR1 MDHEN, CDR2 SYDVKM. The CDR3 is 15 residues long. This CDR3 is CASTPLSGSSGTQYF. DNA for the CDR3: TGTGCCAGCACCCCCCTTAGCGGGAGTAGTGGGACCCAGTACTTC. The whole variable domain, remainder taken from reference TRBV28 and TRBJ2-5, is DVKVTQSSRYLVKRTGEKVFLECVQDMDHENMFWYRQDPGLGLRLIYFSYDVKMKEKGDIPEGYSVSREKKERFSLILESASTNQTSMYLCASTPLSGSSGTQYFGPGTRLLVL.

CDR3 sequence reads: CASSAPGGRSYNEQFF. In DNA, the CDR3 is TGTGCCAGCAGTGCTCCGGGAGGTCGTTCCTACAATGAGCAGTTCTTC. The J gene is TRBJ2-1, the V gene TRBV2; 7 nucleotides agree with TRBD2. CDR1 and CDR2 from the germline V gene are SNHLY and FYNNEI. This CDR3 is 16 amino acids long. V was pared by 4 bases and J by 1 base, with 7 bases of the junction left unmatched.

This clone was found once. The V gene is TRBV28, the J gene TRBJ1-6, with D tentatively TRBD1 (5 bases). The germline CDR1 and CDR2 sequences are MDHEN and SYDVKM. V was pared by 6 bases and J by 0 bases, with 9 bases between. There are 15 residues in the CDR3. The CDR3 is CASRGGSSYNSPLHF. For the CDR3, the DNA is TGTGCCAGCAGGGGGGGTAGCTCCTATAATTCACCCCTCCACTTT.

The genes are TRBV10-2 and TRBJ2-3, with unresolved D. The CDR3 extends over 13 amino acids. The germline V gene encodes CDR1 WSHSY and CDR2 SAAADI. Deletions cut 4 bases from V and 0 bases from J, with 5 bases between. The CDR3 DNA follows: TGCGCCAGCAGTGTTTCTAGCACAGATACGCAGTATTTT. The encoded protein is CASSVSSTDTQYF.

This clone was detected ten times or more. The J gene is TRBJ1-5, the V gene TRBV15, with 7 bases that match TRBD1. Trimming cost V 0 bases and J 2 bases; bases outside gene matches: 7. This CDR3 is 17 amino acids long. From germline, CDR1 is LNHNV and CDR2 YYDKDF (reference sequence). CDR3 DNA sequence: TGTGCCACCAGCAGAGATAAGCCCACAGGGGGCAATCAGCCCCAGCATTTT. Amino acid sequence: CATSRDKPTGGNQPQHF.

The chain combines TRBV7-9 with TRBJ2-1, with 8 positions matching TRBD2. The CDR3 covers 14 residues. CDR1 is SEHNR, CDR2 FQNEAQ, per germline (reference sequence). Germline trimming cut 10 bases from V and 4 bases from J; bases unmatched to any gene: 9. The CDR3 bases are TGTGCCACCCGGGCTAGCGGGCCTTACAATGAGCAGTTCTTC. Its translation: CATRASGPYNEQFF.

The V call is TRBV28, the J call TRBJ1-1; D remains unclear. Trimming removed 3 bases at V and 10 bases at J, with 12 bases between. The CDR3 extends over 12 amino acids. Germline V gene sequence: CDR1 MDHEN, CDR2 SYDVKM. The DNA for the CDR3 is TGTGCCAGCAGTTTGCCCCAGAGGGCAGCTTTCTTT. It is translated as CASSLPQRAAFF. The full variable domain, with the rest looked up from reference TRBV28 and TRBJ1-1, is DVKVTQSSRYLVKRTGEKVFLECVQDMDHENMFWYRQDPGLGLRLIYFSYDVKMKEKGDIPEGYSVSREKKERFSLILESASTNQTSMYLCASSLPQRAAFFGQGTRLTVV.

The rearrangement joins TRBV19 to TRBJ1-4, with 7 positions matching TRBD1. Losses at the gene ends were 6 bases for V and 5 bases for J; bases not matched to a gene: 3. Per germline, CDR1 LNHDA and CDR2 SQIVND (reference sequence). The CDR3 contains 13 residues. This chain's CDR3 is CASSGTVNEKLFF. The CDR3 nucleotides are TGTGCCAGTAGCGGGACAGTGAATGAAAAACTGTTTTTT.

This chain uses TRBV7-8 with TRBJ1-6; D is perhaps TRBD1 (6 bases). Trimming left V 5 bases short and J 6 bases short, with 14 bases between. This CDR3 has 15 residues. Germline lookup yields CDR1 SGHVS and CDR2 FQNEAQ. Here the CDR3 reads CASSLGQTFNSPLHF. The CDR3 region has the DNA TGTGCCAGCAGCCTTGGACAGACCTTTAATTCACCCCTCCACTTT.

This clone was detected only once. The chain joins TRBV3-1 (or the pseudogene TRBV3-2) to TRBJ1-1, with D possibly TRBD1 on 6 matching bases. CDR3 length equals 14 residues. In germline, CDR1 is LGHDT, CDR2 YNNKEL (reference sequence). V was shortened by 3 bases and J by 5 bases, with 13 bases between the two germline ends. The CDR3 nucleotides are TGTGCCAGCAGCCATTCAGGGGCAAGGACTGAAGCTTTCTTT. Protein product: CASSHSGARTEAFF.

The CDR3 DNA follows: TGTGCCAGCAGCCCCCGCCCCGGCGGGAGGGCCCTCAGGGGCACAGATACGCAGTATTTT. Protein: CASSPRPGGRALRGTDTQYF. The chain carries TRBV7-8 and TRBJ2-3; 9 positions agree with TRBD2. CDR3 length: 20 residues. V gave up 5 bases and J gave up 1 base; unmatched junction bases: 19. Germline lookup yields CDR1 SGHVS and CDR2 FQNEAQ.

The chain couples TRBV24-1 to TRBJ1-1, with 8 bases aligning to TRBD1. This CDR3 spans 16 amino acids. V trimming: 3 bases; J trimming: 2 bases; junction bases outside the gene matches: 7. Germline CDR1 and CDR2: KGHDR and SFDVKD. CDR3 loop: CATSDREQGDNTEAFF. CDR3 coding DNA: TGTGCCACCAGTGATAGAGAACAGGGGGACAACACTGAAGCTTTCTTT.

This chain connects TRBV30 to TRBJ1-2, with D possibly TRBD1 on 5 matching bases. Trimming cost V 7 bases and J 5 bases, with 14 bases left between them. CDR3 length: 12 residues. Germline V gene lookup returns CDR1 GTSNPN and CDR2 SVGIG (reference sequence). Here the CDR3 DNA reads TGTGCCTTATCCGGGACTTTTTATGGCTACACCTTC. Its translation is CALSGTFYGYTF.

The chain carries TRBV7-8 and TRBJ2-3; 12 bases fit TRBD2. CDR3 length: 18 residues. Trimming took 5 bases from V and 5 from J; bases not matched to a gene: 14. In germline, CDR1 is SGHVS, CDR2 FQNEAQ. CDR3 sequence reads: CASSKRLAGVRLKDTQYF. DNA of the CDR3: TGTGCCAGCAGCAAAAGACTAGCGGGAGTTCGGTTGAAAGATACGCAGTATTTT.

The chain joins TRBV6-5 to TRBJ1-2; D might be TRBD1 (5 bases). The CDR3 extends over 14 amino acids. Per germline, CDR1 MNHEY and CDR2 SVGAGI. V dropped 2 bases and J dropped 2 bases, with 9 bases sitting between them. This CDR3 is CASSYRDRNYGYTF. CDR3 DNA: TGTGCCAGCAGTTACCGTGACAGAAACTATGGCTACACCTTC.

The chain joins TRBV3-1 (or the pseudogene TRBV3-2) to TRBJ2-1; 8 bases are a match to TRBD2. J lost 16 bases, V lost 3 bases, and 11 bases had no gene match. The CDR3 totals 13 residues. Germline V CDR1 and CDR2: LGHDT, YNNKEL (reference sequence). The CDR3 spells CASSQGSGTRAFF. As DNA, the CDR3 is TGTGCCAGCAGCCAGGGCTCCGGGACTAGAGCATTCTTC.

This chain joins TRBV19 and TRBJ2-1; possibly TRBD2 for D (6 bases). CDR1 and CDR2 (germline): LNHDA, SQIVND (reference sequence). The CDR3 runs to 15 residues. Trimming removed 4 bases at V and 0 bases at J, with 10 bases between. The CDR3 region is CASSKVGSSYNEQFF. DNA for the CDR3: TGTGCCAGTAGTAAGGTCGGGAGCTCCTACAATGAGCAGTTCTTC. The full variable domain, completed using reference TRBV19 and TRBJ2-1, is DGGITQSPKYLFRKEGQNVTLSCEQNLNHDAMYWYRQDPGQGLRLIYYSQIVNDFQKGDIAEGYSVSREKKESFPLTVTSAQKNPTAFYLCASSKVGSSYNEQFFGPGTRLTVL.

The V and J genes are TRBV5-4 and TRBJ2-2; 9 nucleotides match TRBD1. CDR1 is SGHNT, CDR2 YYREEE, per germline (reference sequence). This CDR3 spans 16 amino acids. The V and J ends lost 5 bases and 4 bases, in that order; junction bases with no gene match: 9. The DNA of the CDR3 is TGTGCCAGCAGTACCGGGACAGGGACCTCCACCGGGGAGCTGTTTTTT. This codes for CASSTGTGTSTGELFF.

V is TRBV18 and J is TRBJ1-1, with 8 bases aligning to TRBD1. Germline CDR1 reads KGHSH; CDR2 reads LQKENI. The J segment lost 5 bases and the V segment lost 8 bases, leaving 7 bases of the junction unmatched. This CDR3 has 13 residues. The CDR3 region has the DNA TGTGCCAGCCTCCAGGGGGCGGGAACTGAAGCTTTCTTT. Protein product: CASLQGAGTEAFF.

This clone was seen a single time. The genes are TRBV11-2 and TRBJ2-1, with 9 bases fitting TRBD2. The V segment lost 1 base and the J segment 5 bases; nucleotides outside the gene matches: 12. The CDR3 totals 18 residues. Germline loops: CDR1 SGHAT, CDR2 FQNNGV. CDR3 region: CASSLARLAANRDNEQFF. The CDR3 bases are TGTGCCAGCAGCTTAGCCCGACTAGCGGCCAACCGCGACAATGAGCAGTTCTTC.

CDR3 loop: CASSSDSSGSTDTQYF. The CDR3 region has the DNA TGTGCCAGCAGTTCCGACTCTAGCGGGAGCACAGATACGCAGTATTTT. The J gene is TRBJ2-3, the V gene TRBV6-5; 8 positions match TRBD2. J was trimmed by 0 bases and V by 4 bases; bases with no gene match: 6. Germline CDR1 and CDR2: MNHEY and SVGAGI. There are 16 residues in the CDR3.

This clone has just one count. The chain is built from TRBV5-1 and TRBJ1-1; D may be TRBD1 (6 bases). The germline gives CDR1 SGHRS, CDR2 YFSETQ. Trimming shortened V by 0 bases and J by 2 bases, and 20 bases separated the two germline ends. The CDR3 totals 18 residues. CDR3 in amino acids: CASSLDRGGRSKNTEAFF. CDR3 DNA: TGCGCCAGCAGCTTGGATCGCGGGGGCAGGAGCAAAAACACTGAAGCTTTCTTT.

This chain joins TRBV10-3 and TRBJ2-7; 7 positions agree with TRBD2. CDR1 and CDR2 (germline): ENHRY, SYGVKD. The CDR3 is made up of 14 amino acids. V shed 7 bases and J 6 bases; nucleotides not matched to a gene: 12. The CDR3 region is CAITQVSGGSEQYF. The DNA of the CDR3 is TGTGCCATCACCCAAGTTTCGGGAGGATCCGAGCAGTACTTC.

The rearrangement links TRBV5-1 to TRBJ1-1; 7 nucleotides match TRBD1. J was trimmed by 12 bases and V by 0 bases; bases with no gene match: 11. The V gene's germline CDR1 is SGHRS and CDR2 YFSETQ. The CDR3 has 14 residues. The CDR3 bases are TGCGCCAGCAGCTTGGGGGATGGGACAGAGGGGACTTTCTTT. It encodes CASSLGDGTEGTFF.